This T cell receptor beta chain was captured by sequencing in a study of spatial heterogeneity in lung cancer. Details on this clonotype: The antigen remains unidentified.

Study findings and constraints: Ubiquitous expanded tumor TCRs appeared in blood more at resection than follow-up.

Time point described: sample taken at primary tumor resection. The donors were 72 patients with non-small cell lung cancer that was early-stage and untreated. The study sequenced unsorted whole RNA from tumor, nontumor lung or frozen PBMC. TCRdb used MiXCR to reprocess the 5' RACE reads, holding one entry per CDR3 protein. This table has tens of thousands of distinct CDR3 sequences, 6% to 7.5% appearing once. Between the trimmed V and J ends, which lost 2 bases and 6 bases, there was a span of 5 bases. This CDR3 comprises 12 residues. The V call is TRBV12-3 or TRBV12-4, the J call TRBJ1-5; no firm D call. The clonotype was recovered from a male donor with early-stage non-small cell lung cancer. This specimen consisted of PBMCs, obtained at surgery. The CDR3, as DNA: TGTGCCAGCAGTTTATATTCTCAGCCCCAGCATTTT. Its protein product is CASSLYSQPQHF.